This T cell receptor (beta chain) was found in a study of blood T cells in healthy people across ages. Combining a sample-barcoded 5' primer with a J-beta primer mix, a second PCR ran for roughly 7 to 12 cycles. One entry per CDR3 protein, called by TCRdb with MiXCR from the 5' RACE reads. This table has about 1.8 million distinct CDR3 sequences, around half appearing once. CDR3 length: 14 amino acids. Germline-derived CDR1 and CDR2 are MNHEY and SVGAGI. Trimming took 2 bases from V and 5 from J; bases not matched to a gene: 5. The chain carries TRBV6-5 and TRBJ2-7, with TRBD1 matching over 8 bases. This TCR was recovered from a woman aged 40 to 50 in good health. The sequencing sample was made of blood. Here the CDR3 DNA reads TGTGCCAGCAGTTACACTGGACAGGGCGACGAGCAGTACTTC. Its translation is CASSYTGQGDEQYF.